The 2 T cell receptor beta chains in this list originate from one sample, sequenced in a study of blood T cell repertoires in COVID-19. Sequencing used immunoSEQ multiplex PCR; TCRdb keeps in-frame clones, though not all of them. The data hold more than 300,000 clones, with around nine tenths observed a single time. Material for sequencing was PBMCs or T cells enriched from blood (not recorded which). The receptors come from a young woman who had recovered from COVID-19.

As regards this clone: Sequence at one end of the junction differs from germline and may be a read error. The chain couples TRBV5-1 to TRBJ2-5; possibly TRBD1 for D (5 bases). Looked up from germline, CDR1 is SGHRS and CDR2 is YFSETQ. The CDR3 extends over 16 amino acids. The CDR3: CASSSDARDAQEAQYF. CDR3 in DNA: TGCGCCAGCAGCTCTGACGCCAGGGATGCGCAAGAGGCCCAGTACTTC.

This sequence joins TRBV7-6 and TRBJ2-1, with TRBD1 identical over 9 bases. Germline lookup yields CDR1 SGHVS and CDR2 FNYEAQ. The CDR3 spans 16 residues. Trimming removed 2 bases from V and 6 bases from J; junction bases left unmatched: 8. CDR3 in amino acids: CASSLSGTGKANEQFF. DNA for the CDR3: TGTGCCAGCAGCTTATCAGGGACAGGGAAGGCCAATGAGCAGTTCTTC.